The clone carrying this T cell receptor (beta chain) was picked up a small number of times. As yet, its antigen is unknown. The record originates from a study of blood T cells in healthy people across ages. The CDR3 is 14 residues long. The germline V and J ends were trimmed by 2 bases and 8 bases, with 15 bases remaining between them. The germline V gene has CDR1 SGHTA and CDR2 FQGNSA. It was with a sample-barcoded 5' primer and a J-beta primer mix that a second PCR of about 6 to 12 cycles was run. Each CDR3 protein is one row after TCRdb ran MiXCR on the 5' RACE reads. The table has about 930,000 distinct CDR3 sequences, almost 30% seen once. Findings and limits, study-wide: Across the age range, TCR beta diversity per million T cells fell in a roughly linear way. For the donors, CMV status was unknown and possibly confounded expanded clonotype changes.

This sample also belongs to another study, concerning T cells of mothers and their children.

This sequence originates from a woman aged 40 to 50 in good health. The sequenced sample was blood. V gene TRBV7-2 combines with J gene TRBJ1-2; TRBD1 might be the D (6 bases). As DNA, the CDR3 is TGTGCCAGCAGCTTATACGGGGCGCAGGGGGGCTACACCTTC. Amino acids: CASSLYGAQGGYTF.